The sequence of this TCR beta chain was determined in a study of shared clonotypes between healthy human individuals. Regarding this clone: The antigen is unknown.

Germline V CDR1 and CDR2: SEHNR, FQNEAQ (reference sequence). There are 14 residues in the CDR3. Unmatched junction bases numbered 5, after V lost 3 bases and J lost 4 bases. The study, taken as a whole, reports: When compared with the clonotypes that were shared by all four sorted-subset donors, the non-shared clonotypes turned out to have lower generation probabilities. Tissue TCR repertoires likely differ from these blood-only repertoires.

Several immunoSEQ plates received, in even portions, the genomic DNA of each subset. The sorted-subset replicate PCRs were given about 210 ng DNA, which is tens of thousands of T cell genomes. Using immunoSEQ multiplex PCR, the repertoire was profiled, and TCRdb retains in-frame clones only, with some absent. The sample lists 600,000 to 750,000 clones; less than 95% were seen once. The sequence came from a man younger than 35 in good health. Some clones in this sample may be carry-over from other donors' samples. What was sequenced was memory CD8+ T cells from PBMCs. This sample's subset: CD45RO+ cells pooled with CCR7-negative TemRA cells. This chain uses TRBV7-9 with TRBJ1-2, with TRBD1 matching over 7 bases. CDR3 sequence reads: CASSFPRGFYGYTF. The CDR3 nucleotides read TGTGCCAGCAGCTTTCCCAGGGGGTTCTATGGCTACACCTTC. The full variable domain, its missing parts supplied by reference TRBV7-9 and TRBJ1-2, is DTGVSQNPRHKITKRGQNVTFRCDPISEHNRLYWYRQTLGQGPEFLTYFQNEAQLEKSRLLSDRFSAERPKGSFSTLEIQRTEQGDSAMYLCASSFPRGFYGYTFGSGTRLTVV.